This passage covers 18 T cell receptor beta chains from one sample sequenced in a study of blood T cell repertoires in COVID-19. Clones were read by immunoSEQ multiplex PCR, and TCRdb kept only the in-frame ones, dropping some. The sample records roughly 250,000 clones, around 80% being singletons. The sequenced material came from peripheral blood. Receptor source: a middle-aged woman with active or convalescent COVID-19.

The chain recombines TRBV5-1 with TRBJ2-7; TRBD2 is a possible D gene (5 bases). Germline assignment: CDR1 SGHRS and CDR2 YFSETQ. This CDR3 is built from 14 residues. V gave up 5 bases and J gave up 5 bases, with 17 bases separating them. The CDR3 DNA follows: TGCGCCAGCAGTGAGGGTCAAGGGAGTGACGAGCAGTACTTC. It is translated as CASSEGQGSDEQYF.

This clone showed up just a few times. The V call is TRBV11-2, the J call TRBJ2-7; TRBD2 agrees at 9 bases. V lost 2 bases and J lost 3; bases outside the gene matches: 14. The CDR3 spans 18 residues. Germline lookup yields CDR1 SGHAT and CDR2 FQNNGV. The CDR3 here is CASSLYTGASGAVYEQYF. The CDR3 nucleotides read TGTGCCAGCAGCTTATATACGGGGGCTAGCGGGGCGGTCTACGAGCAGTACTTC.

The chain is built from TRBV24-1 and TRBJ2-4, with TRBD1 matching 8 bases. The V gene end was trimmed by 9 bases and the J gene end by 2 bases; junction bases not matched to a gene: 5. Germline loops: CDR1 KGHDR, CDR2 SFDVKD. This CDR3 is 14 amino acids long. CDR3 loop: CATGQGRTKNIQYF. The CDR3 DNA reads as TGTGCCACCGGACAGGGAAGGACCAAAAACATTCAGTACTTC.

CDR3 residues: CASSPMDREGEQYF. CDR3 nucleotide sequence: TGTGCCAGCAGCCCAATGGACAGGGAAGGGGAGCAGTACTTC. The V and J genes are TRBV3-1 (or the pseudogene TRBV3-2) and TRBJ2-7; 8 bases fit TRBD1. CDR3 length equals 14 residues. The V gene end was trimmed by 4 bases and the J gene end by 7 bases; junction bases not matched to a gene: 9. The germline V gene has CDR1 LGHDT and CDR2 YNNKEL (reference sequence).

This clone was seen a handful of times. The chain is built from TRBV7-9 and TRBJ2-7; 7 nucleotides agree with TRBD1. The length of the CDR3 is 14 residues. Germline trimming cut 1 base from V and 6 bases from J; bases unmatched to any gene: 6. Germline assignment: CDR1 SEHNR and CDR2 FQNEAQ (reference sequence). CDR3 sequence: CASSLGSGGIEQYF. The CDR3 region has the DNA TGTGCCAGCAGCTTAGGTTCAGGGGGAATCGAGCAGTACTTC.

This chain connects TRBV4-1 to TRBJ1-3; D unclear. Trimming shortened V by 1 base and J by 0 bases, and 10 bases separated the two germline ends. The germline CDR1 and CDR2 sequences are MGHRA and YSYEKL. CDR3 length: 16 residues. The CDR3 nucleotides read TGCGCCAGCAGCCAAGTCGGGCGGGACTCTGGAAACACCATATATTTT. Translation gives CASSQVGRDSGNTIYF.

The chain is built from TRBV28 and TRBJ2-7; 8 positions match TRBD1. Germline V CDR1 and CDR2: MDHEN, SYDVKM. CDR3 length equals 13 residues. V trimming: 6 bases; J trimming: 3 bases; junction bases outside the gene matches: 4. The CDR3 loop is CASRGQAYYEQYV. CDR3 nucleotide sequence: TGTGCCAGCAGGGGACAGGCCTACTACGAGCAGTACGTC.

This clone was seen a handful of times. The chain joins TRBV6-5 to TRBJ1-6; the match to TRBD1 covers 7 bases. The trim removed 2 bases at V and 8 bases at J, leaving 6 bases unmatched. The CDR3 runs to 15 residues. Germline CDR1 MNHEY, CDR2 SVGAGI. Here the CDR3 reads CASSYDRDRDSPLHF. In nucleotides, the CDR3 is TGTGCCAGCAGTTACGACAGGGATCGGGATTCACCCCTCCACTTT.

Points on this clone: The conserved closing phenylalanine or tryptophan is absent in this CDR3, likely reflecting a read error. The limits of the CDR3 on the DNA are not certain, so only TCRdb's listed CDR3 is given. V gene TRBV7-3 combines with J gene TRBJ2-7; the table gives TRBD1 as D, unverified against the DNA. The CDR3 is 12 residues long, ends included. Germline loops: CDR1 SGHTA, CDR2 FQGTGA. The CDR3 sequence: CASSPPDREECL.

This clone appeared a few times. Other DNA variants within this sample encode the same CDR3. The rearrangement uses TRBV9 and TRBJ1-1, with unresolved D. The CDR3 is 13 residues long. Between the trimmed V and J ends, which lost 0 bases and 4 bases, there was a span of 7 bases. Germline V gene data show CDR1 as SGDLS and CDR2 as YYNGEE. The CDR3 loop reads CASSVVEGTEAFF. The CDR3 DNA sequence: TGTGCCAGCAGCGTAGTGGAGGGCACTGAAGCTTTCTTT.

The genes are TRBV19 and TRBJ1-2; 10 bases map to TRBD1. Germline V gives CDR1 LNHDA, CDR2 SQIVND (reference sequence). The CDR3 is made up of 16 amino acids. The ends lost 4 bases at V and 6 bases at J; junction bases unmatched: 11. CDR3 residues: CASSTHRWTGGNGYTF. CDR3 nucleotide sequence: TGTGCCAGTAGTACTCACCGCTGGACAGGGGGTAATGGCTACACCTTC. Looking up the rest from reference TRBV19 and TRBJ1-2 gives the full variable domain: DGGITQSPKYLFRKEGQNVTLSCEQNLNHDAMYWYRQDPGQGLRLIYYSQIVNDFQKGDIAEGYSVSREKKESFPLTVTSAQKNPTAFYLCASSTHRWTGGNGYTFGSGTRLTVV.

This chain connects TRBV2 to TRBJ2-5; 7 nucleotides agree with TRBD2. This CDR3 has 14 residues. Looked up from germline, CDR1 is SNHLY and CDR2 is FYNNEI. Losses at the gene ends were 8 bases for V and 4 bases for J; bases not matched to a gene: 10. The CDR3 DNA reads as TGTGCCAGCTCCGGACTAGAAGGGGTAGAGACCCAGTACTTC. Its protein is CASSGLEGVETQYF.

This clone has just a few counts. The chain joins TRBV7-9 to TRBJ1-3; D may be TRBD1 (6 bases). Deletions cut 5 bases from V and 3 bases from J, with 11 bases between. CDR3 length: 14 amino acids. Germline CDR1 is SEHNR and CDR2 is FQNEAQ (reference sequence). As DNA, the CDR3 is TGTGCCAGCAGCAGGACAGTAGATGGAAACACCATATATTTT. Amino acid sequence: CASSRTVDGNTIYF.

The chain couples TRBV15 to TRBJ1-2; 7 bases line up with TRBD1. Germline V gene sequence: CDR1 LNHNV, CDR2 YYDKDF (reference sequence). V lost 5 bases and J lost 3; bases outside the gene matches: 15. This CDR3 has 17 amino acids. The CDR3 DNA reads TGTGCCACCAGCGACCCCGTCGGGACAGAAACTTACTATGGCTACACCTTC. It codes for CATSDPVGTETYYGYTF.

A few counts support this clone. The chain couples TRBV14 to TRBJ2-2, with 10 bases that match TRBD1. The CDR3 is 15 amino acids. Germline-derived CDR1 and CDR2 are SGHDN and FVKESK. Trimming took 5 bases from V and 3 from J; bases not matched to a gene: 3. The DNA for the CDR3 is TGTGCCAGCAGCGGGGGACAGGGGTACACCGGGGAGCTGTTTTTT. It specifies CASSGGQGYTGELFF.

V usage is TRBV7-9 and J usage is TRBJ1-4; TRBD1 aligns across 9 bases. Germline CDR1 SEHNR, CDR2 FQNEAQ (reference sequence). V was pared by 5 bases and J by 6 bases, with 4 bases of the junction left unmatched. The CDR3 totals 14 residues. The CDR3, as DNA: TGTGCCAGCAGCCACCGGGACAGGGATGAAAAACTGTTTTTT. Its protein product is CASSHRDRDEKLFF.

The chain employs TRBV9 and TRBJ1-2, with D possibly being TRBD1 (6 bases). V lost 2 bases, J lost 1 base, and 12 bases lay in between. This CDR3 is built from 15 residues. CDR1 is SGDLS and CDR2 is YYNGEE in the germline V gene. The CDR3 loop reads CASSVLARGNYGYTF. The CDR3 nucleotides read TGTGCCAGCAGCGTTTTGGCCAGGGGTAACTATGGCTACACCTTC.

This clone was seen ten or more times. The chain joins TRBV27 to TRBJ2-3; no clear D gene. The germline V gene encodes CDR1 MNHEY and CDR2 SMNVEV (reference sequence). The V end lost 3 bases, the J end lost 1 base, and 8 bases lay between the germline ends. The CDR3 has 14 amino acids. CDR3 in DNA: TGTGCCAGCAGTTTGCTGAGCGGCACAGATACGCAGTATTTT. Residues: CASSLLSGTDTQYF.